This T cell receptor beta chain was sequenced during a study of identical twins. Trimming stripped 4 bases from V and 4 bases from J, with 20 bases between. Germline CDR1 reads SGHRS; CDR2 reads YFSETQ. This CDR3 spans 16 amino acids. A universal primer site came from template switching; cDNA carried unique molecular identifiers. TCRdb reprocessed the 5' RACE reads via MiXCR and lists one record per CDR3 protein. The profile shows 1.5 million or so distinct CDR3 sequences, more than 30% of them singletons. Study-level results: Excess sharing by twins proved weaker in beta out-of-frame sequences. Low generation-probability sequences were in excess among twin-shared out-of-frame alpha sequences.

About this clonotype itself: Its antigen is as yet unknown.

This clonotype was sampled from a newborn girl in good health. The chain joins TRBV5-1 to TRBJ1-2; D perhaps matches TRBD1 (5 bases). Input material: cord blood. The CDR3: CASSLVGSGGSYGYTF. CDR3 DNA sequence: TGCGCCAGCAGCCTCGTTGGCTCCGGGGGATCCTATGGCTACACCTTC. The whole variable domain, filled in from reference TRBV5-1 and TRBJ1-2, reads KAGVTQTPRYLIKTRGQQVTLSCSPISGHRSVSWYQQTPGQGLQFLFEYFSETQRNKGNFPGRFSGRQFSNSRSEMNVSTLELGDSALYLCASSLVGSGGSYGYTFGSGTRLTVV.